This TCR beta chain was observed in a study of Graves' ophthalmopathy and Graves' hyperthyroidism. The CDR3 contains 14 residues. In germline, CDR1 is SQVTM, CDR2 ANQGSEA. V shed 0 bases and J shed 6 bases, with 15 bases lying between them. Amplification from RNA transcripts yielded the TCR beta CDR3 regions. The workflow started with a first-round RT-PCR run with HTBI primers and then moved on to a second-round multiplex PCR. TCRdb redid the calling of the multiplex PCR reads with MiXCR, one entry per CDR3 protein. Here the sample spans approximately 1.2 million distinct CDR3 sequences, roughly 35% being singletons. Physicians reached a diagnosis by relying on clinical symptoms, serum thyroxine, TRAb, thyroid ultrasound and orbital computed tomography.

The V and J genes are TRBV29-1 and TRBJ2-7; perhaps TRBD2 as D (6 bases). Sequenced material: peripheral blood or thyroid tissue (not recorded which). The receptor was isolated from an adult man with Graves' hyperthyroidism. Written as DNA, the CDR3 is TGCAGCGTTGAAGATCGCCCGGGAGTTTCCGAGCAGTACTTC. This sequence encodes CSVEDRPGVSEQYF.